This T cell receptor (beta chain) appears in the sequencing data of a study of blood T cell repertoires in COVID-19. Whole-study context: COVID-19 samples collected from the United States, Italy and Spain covered acute and convalescent phases. From T cells, B-cell-depleted T cells, or PBMCs came the material, which was cDNA or gDNA.

The CDR3 is 16 residues long. Germline V CDR1 and CDR2: KGHSH, LQKENI. After removal of 6 bases from V and 1 base from J, the junction contained 6 bases not matched to a gene. Per the study methods: Counts of nucleated cells, estimated from reference gene primer amplification, were obtained. This table comes from immunoSEQ multiplex PCR, and its TCRdb copy is limited to in-frame clones, with some not included. V and J calls and clone size follow that table, whereas D and trimming were derived from the DNA. Of 78,000 or so clones listed, roughly 84% are singletons. The sequenced material came from peripheral blood. J is TRBJ2-3 and V is TRBV18, with 11 positions matching TRBD2. The sequence was obtained from a woman aged 55-69 years with acute or convalescent COVID-19. The CDR3, as DNA: TGTGCCAGCTCGCCTACTAGCGGGGGCCGCACAGATACGCAGTATTTT. Amino acids: CASSPTSGGRTDTQYF. Looking up the rest from reference TRBV18 and TRBJ2-3 gives the full variable domain: NAGVMQNPRHLVRRRGQEARLRCSPMKGHSHVYWYRQLPEEGLKFMVYLQKENIIDESGMPKERFSAEFPKEGPSILRIQQVVRGDSAAYFCASSPTSGGRTDTQYFGPGTRLTVL.